These 25 T cell receptor beta chains were sequenced from one sample in a study of cytomegalovirus exposure and HLA in healthy donors. PCR was performed using 60 Vbeta and 13 Jbeta primers. Clones were read by immunoSEQ multiplex PCR, and TCRdb kept only the in-frame ones, dropping some. Altogether more than 150,000 clones are present, approximately 80% being singletons, with the ten largest covering more than 0.95%. Sequencing input: PBMCs. The source is a girl between 2 and 10 years old in good health and CMV-seropositive.

J is TRBJ2-3 and V is TRBV28, with 8 bases identical to TRBD2. After removal of 3 bases from V and 6 bases from J, the junction contained 14 bases not matched to a gene. CDR3 length equals 17 residues. In germline, CDR1 is MDHEN, CDR2 SYDVKM. For the CDR3, the DNA is TGTGCCAGCAGTTTGCTGGCGAGCGGGAGTGCCGGGGATACGCAGTATTTT. It codes for CASSLLASGSAGDTQYF.

V and J are TRBV21-1 and TRBJ2-2; TRBD2, the table's D call, lacks a check against the DNA. TRBV21-1 is classified as a pseudogene. This CDR3 is 18 amino acids long. The CDR3 protein is CASSNMGLAWNFTGELFF. The DNA for the CDR3 is TGTGCCAGCAGCAATATGGGTTTAGCGTGGAACTTCACCGGGGAGCTGTTTTTT.

The gene calls are TRBV25-1 and TRBJ1-2; no reliable D call. V was shortened by 3 bases and J by 4 bases, with 9 bases between the two germline ends. This CDR3 region has 13 residues. Germline V gene sequence: CDR1 MGHDK, CDR2 SYGVNS. The CDR3, as DNA: TGTGCCAGCAGTGATCGGAGCGCCTATGGCTACACCTTC. This codes for CASSDRSAYGYTF.

The rearrangement links TRBV6-4 to TRBJ2-1, with no clear D. Trimming cost V 3 bases and J 0 bases, with 9 bases left between them. This CDR3 region has 15 residues. CDR1 MRHNA and CDR2 SNTAGT come from the germline V gene. The CDR3 is CASSETPSSYNEQFF. CDR3 DNA sequence: TGTGCCAGCAGTGAAACACCATCCTCCTACAATGAGCAGTTCTTC.

V is TRBV2 and J is TRBJ2-2; 12 bases are a match to TRBD1. CDR1 SNHLY and CDR2 FYNNEI come from the germline V gene. V lost 10 bases and J lost 9; bases outside the gene matches: 3. The CDR3 extends over 12 amino acids. Here the CDR3 DNA reads TGTGCCACCGGGACAGGGGGCTGGGAGCTGTTTTTT. It codes for CATGTGGWELFF.

The CDR3 protein is CATSRDLQGRTEAFF. DNA of the CDR3: TGTGCCACCAGCAGAGATCTTCAGGGAAGGACTGAAGCTTTCTTT. The chain employs TRBV15 and TRBJ1-1; D may be TRBD1 (5 bases). Trimming removed 0 bases from V and 5 bases from J, with 13 bases in between. The germline gives CDR1 LNHNV, CDR2 YYDKDF (reference sequence). The CDR3 contains 15 residues.

The J gene is TRBJ1-6, the V gene TRBV5-1, with D possibly being TRBD1 (6 bases). The germline V gene has CDR1 SGHRS and CDR2 YFSETQ. V was cut by 5 bases and J by 9 bases, with 15 bases left in between. This CDR3 is 14 amino acids long. The CDR3 coding sequence is TGCGCCAGCAGGCCGGACAGCCGGAGTTCACCCCTCCACTTT. Translated, it gives CASRPDSRSSPLHF.

This chain's CDR3 is CASSQGQGGSEQYF. CDR3 nucleotides: TGCGCCAGCAGCCAGGGACAGGGTGGCTCCGAGCAGTACTTC. The gene calls are TRBV4-1 and TRBJ2-7; TRBD1 matches at 9 bases. The germline gives CDR1 MGHRA, CDR2 YSYEKL. The trim removed 3 bases at V and 6 bases at J, leaving 6 bases unmatched. CDR3 length equals 14 residues.

The J gene is TRBJ2-3, the V gene TRBV4-1; 10 bases are a match to TRBD2. Germline V gene data show CDR1 as MGHRA and CDR2 as YSYEKL. With V trimmed by 3 bases and J by 3 bases, 9 bases remained unmatched. This CDR3 is 17 amino acids long. This CDR3 reads CASSHEPLAGVTDTQYF. CDR3 DNA sequence: TGCGCCAGCAGCCATGAGCCCCTAGCGGGAGTTACAGATACGCAGTATTTT.

This chain connects TRBV6-6 to TRBJ1-6; D is perhaps TRBD1 (5 bases). The CDR3 extends over 16 amino acids. Germline assignment: CDR1 MNHNY and CDR2 SVGAGI (reference sequence). The germline V and J ends were trimmed by 0 bases and 13 bases, with 19 bases remaining between them. The CDR3 nucleotides read TGTGCCAGCAGTTACTCCAAACCCACAGGATACGGGCCCCTCCACTTT. Protein: CASSYSKPTGYGPLHF.

This clone was seen more than once but under ten times. The chain employs TRBV6-5 and TRBJ1-1, with TRBD1 as a possible D gene (5 bases). The CDR3 has 14 amino acids. Trimming left V 2 bases short and J 4 bases short, with 11 bases between. The germline V gene encodes CDR1 MNHEY and CDR2 SVGAGI. CDR3 DNA: TGTGCCAGCAGTTACCCGGGGGAAGGCACTGAAGCTTTCTTT. It is translated as CASSYPGEGTEAFF.

V gene TRBV25-1 combines with J gene TRBJ2-5; 10 bases match TRBD2. V shed 5 bases, J shed 4 bases, and the junction held 13 bases outside the gene matches. Germline loops: CDR1 MGHDK, CDR2 SYGVNS. The CDR3 length is 17 residues. The CDR3 reads CASSTGTSVYRLETQYF. The CDR3 nucleotides are TGTGCCAGCAGTACCGGGACTAGCGTTTATCGATTAGAGACCCAGTACTTC.

The chain couples TRBV6-5 to TRBJ1-1; a weak D match, TRBD1 (5 bases). Between the trimmed V and J ends, which lost 8 bases and 3 bases, there was a span of 16 bases. CDR3 length: 14 residues. CDR1 MNHEY and CDR2 SVGAGI come from the germline V gene. CDR3 region: CASGRGLGDTEAFF. The CDR3 nucleotides read TGTGCCAGCGGGCGGGGCCTGGGGGACACTGAAGCTTTCTTT.

This clone was recorded once. The chain carries TRBV28 and TRBJ2-4; 9 nucleotides line up with TRBD1. The CDR3 runs to 14 residues. V shed 7 bases, J shed 7 bases, and the junction held 8 bases outside the gene matches. In germline, CDR1 is MDHEN, CDR2 SYDVKM. CDR3 nucleotide sequence: TGTGCCAGCACCGGACAGGGGAGAACGAACATTCAGTACTTC. Protein: CASTGQGRTNIQYF. Filled out from reference TRBV28 and TRBJ2-4, the complete variable domain reads DVKVTQSSRYLVKRTGEKVFLECVQDMDHENMFWYRQDPGLGLRLIYFSYDVKMKEKGDIPEGYSVSREKKERFSLILESASTNQTSMYLCASTGQGRTNIQYFGAGTRLSVL.

The J gene is TRBJ2-7, the V gene TRBV6-1, with 8 bases that match TRBD1. This CDR3 is built from 15 residues. Germline V gives CDR1 MNHNS, CDR2 SASEGT. V was clipped by 1 base and J by 2 bases; unmatched bases: 4. CDR3 amino acids: CASSEDRGMAYEQYF. The CDR3 coding sequence is TGTGCCAGCAGTGAAGACAGGGGGATGGCCTACGAGCAGTACTTC.

The chain couples TRBV5-4 to TRBJ2-5; 15 positions match TRBD2. The J call may be mistaken, given a closer DNA end match to TRBJ2-7. Germline-derived CDR1 and CDR2 are SGHNT and YYREEE (reference sequence). CDR3 length equals 17 residues. The CDR3 nucleotides read TGTGCCAGCAGCATTGGACTAGCGGGAGGGCCGCTATACGAGCAGTACTTC. It codes for CASSIGLAGGPLYEQYF.

V usage is TRBV7-2 and J usage is TRBJ2-3; 7 positions agree with TRBD2. Trimming cost V 2 bases and J 4 bases; bases outside gene matches: 12. The CDR3 loop spans 17 amino acids. Per the germline V gene, CDR1 is SGHTA and CDR2 is FQGNSA. The CDR3 region is CASSLSMASGPPDTQYF. As DNA, the CDR3 is TGTGCCAGCAGCTTAAGTATGGCTAGCGGACCACCAGATACGCAGTATTTT.

The chain couples TRBV9 to TRBJ1-1, with D perhaps TRBD1 (6 bases). This CDR3 is 13 amino acids long. Trimming removed 7 bases at V and 7 bases at J, with 17 bases between. CDR1 and CDR2 from the germline V gene are SGDLS and YYNGEE. This CDR3 is CASAGRGWGEAFF. CDR3 DNA sequence: TGTGCCAGCGCCGGGAGGGGGTGGGGTGAAGCTTTCTTT. Full variable domain (outside the CDR3, taken from reference TRBV9 and TRBJ1-1): DSGVTQTPKHLITATGQRVTLRCSPRSGDLSVYWYQQSLDQGLQFLIQYYNGEERAKGNILERFSAQQFPDLHSELNLSSLELGDSALYFCASAGRGWGEAFFGQGTRLTVV.

The chain employs TRBV19 and TRBJ1-2; the match to TRBD1 covers 7 bases. Germline CDR1 LNHDA, CDR2 SQIVND (reference sequence). After removal of 6 bases from V and 2 bases from J, the junction contained 9 bases not matched to a gene. The CDR3 has 15 residues. For the CDR3, the DNA is TGTGCCAGTAGAACCTACGGGACAGAGAACTATGGCTACACCTTC. Translated: CASRTYGTENYGYTF.

The V and J genes are TRBV9 and TRBJ1-1; 10 bases map to TRBD1. Trimming took 1 base from V and 10 from J; bases not matched to a gene: 4. This CDR3 comprises 13 residues. Germline CDR1 reads SGDLS; CDR2 reads YYNGEE. The CDR3 region is CASSVRQGAAAFF. The DNA for the CDR3 is TGTGCCAGCAGCGTAAGACAGGGGGCTGCAGCTTTCTTT.

V usage is TRBV14 and J usage is TRBJ2-7; the D gene is possibly TRBD1 (5 bases). This CDR3 comprises 17 residues. V lost 4 bases and J 2 bases, leaving 21 bases between the germline ends. The germline gives CDR1 SGHDN, CDR2 FVKESK. CDR3 sequence reads: CASSLRSGPLMAYEQYF. The CDR3 DNA follows: TGTGCCAGCAGCCTGCGTTCAGGGCCCCTAATGGCCTACGAGCAGTACTTC.

The chain combines TRBV12-5 with TRBJ1-5; unclear D gene. The germline V and J ends were trimmed by 2 bases and 4 bases, with 6 bases remaining between them. CDR1 LGHNT and CDR2 FRNRAP come from the germline V gene. The CDR3 loop spans 13 amino acids. DNA for the CDR3: TGTGCTAGTGGTTTGCTCGGTAATCAGCCCCAGCATTTT. Protein sequence: CASGLLGNQPQHF. The variable domain in full, with the rest retrieved from reference TRBV12-5 and TRBJ1-5, is DARVTQTPRHKVTEMGQEVTMRCQPILGHNTVFWYRQTMMQGLELLAYFRNRAPLDDSGMPKDRFSAEMPDATLATLKIQPSEPRDSAVYFCASGLLGNQPQHFGDGTRLSIL.

V and J are TRBV28 and TRBJ2-7; tentative D call: TRBD1 (5 bases). Trimming left V 7 bases short and J 6 bases short, with 16 bases between. Germline V gives CDR1 MDHEN, CDR2 SYDVKM. The CDR3 totals 13 residues. The CDR3 loop reads CASTLRTISEQYF. The CDR3, as DNA: TGTGCCAGCACCCTCAGGACAATCTCCGAGCAGTACTTC.

The chain couples TRBV7-9 to TRBJ2-3, with 8 bases aligning to TRBD1. The junction had 8 bases not matched to a gene; V was cut back by 4 bases and J by 2 bases. The germline V gene encodes CDR1 SEHNR and CDR2 FQNEAQ (reference sequence). The CDR3 is 16 residues long. CDR3 bases: TGTGCCAGCAGCTCCAGGCAGACAGGGGACACAGATACGCAGTATTTT. As protein: CASSSRQTGDTDTQYF.

In DNA, the CDR3 is TGTGCCAGCAGCACCGGGACAGATCCCTACGAGCAGTACTTC. Translating it yields CASSTGTDPYEQYF. This rearrangement joins TRBV5-4 to TRBJ2-7, with 7 bases identical to TRBD1. Germline values: CDR1 SGHNT, CDR2 YYREEE (reference sequence). With 4 bases clipped from V and 2 bases from J, the junction kept 6 bases outside the gene matches. The CDR3 length is 14 residues.